This TCR beta chain is from a study of CD8+ T cells in alopecia areata. The CDR3 consists of 17 residues. V was pared by 5 bases and J by 2 bases, with 6 bases of the junction left unmatched. Germline values: CDR1 SGHAT, CDR2 FQNNGV. After isolation, RNA underwent reverse transcription to generate cDNA as the sequencing template. Produced via immunoSEQ multiplex PCR; TCRdb's table is partial and in-frame only. The sample lists some 170,000 clones; 59% were seen once. Researchers gathered lesional scalp punch biopsies and peripheral blood from patients with alopecia areata. The rearrangement links TRBV11-2 to TRBJ2-1; 13 bases are shared with TRBD2. The specimen comprised CD4+ T cells sorted from blood, sampled at week 0. This receptor was identified in a human donor with alopecia areata. The CDR3 sequence: CASSTRTSGGAYNEQFF. CDR3 DNA sequence: TGTGCCAGCAGCACCCGGACTAGCGGGGGTGCCTACAATGAGCAGTTCTTC.